The 6 T cell receptor beta chains below all came from one sample that was sequenced in a study of control samples from healthy donors and cancer patients. Clones were read by immunoSEQ multiplex PCR, and TCRdb kept only the in-frame ones, dropping some. The sample lists approximately 120,000 clones; approximately 89% were seen once. Sequencing used blood. These receptors came from a man aged 60 to 75 in good health.

This clone has a single count. The rearrangement uses TRBV5-1 and TRBJ1-1; possible D gene TRBD1, 5 bases. The germline V gene encodes CDR1 SGHRS and CDR2 YFSETQ. V was shortened by 4 bases and J by 4 bases, with 11 bases between the two germline ends. The length of the CDR3 is 13 residues. The CDR3 DNA is TGCGCCAGCAGCCAGGGATCGGGCACTGAAGCTTTCTTT. Translated: CASSQGSGTEAFF.

V and J are TRBV5-1 and TRBJ1-4; no reliable D call. Trimming took off 5 bases at V and 0 bases at J, with 11 bases between the two ends. CDR1 is SGHRS, CDR2 YFSETQ, per germline. The CDR3 has 15 residues. CDR3 in amino acids: CASREGPATNEKLFF. The CDR3 bases are TGCGCCAGCAGAGAGGGCCCTGCAACTAATGAAAAACTGTTTTTT.

This chain links TRBV27 with TRBJ1-2, with a weak D call TRBD1 (6 bases). Germline assignment: CDR1 MNHEY and CDR2 SMNVEV (reference sequence). This CDR3 region has 15 residues. V was cut by 0 bases and J by 4 bases, with 12 bases left in between. In DNA, the CDR3 is TGTGCCAGCAGTTTATCGTTAGGGGGGAGCTATGGCTACACCTTC. It is translated as CASSLSLGGSYGYTF.

This sequence joins TRBV11-3 and TRBJ2-3, with D unresolved. Germline lookup yields CDR1 SGHNT and CDR2 YENEEA. The CDR3 is 13 residues long. Trimming removed 7 bases at V and 3 bases at J, with 11 bases between. CDR3 residues: CASTTSGTDTQYF. Here the CDR3 DNA reads TGTGCCAGCACCACGTCTGGGACAGATACGCAGTATTTT.

The CDR3 DNA is TGCGCCAGCAGTGAGTCTGACAGTACCTACGAGCAGTACTTC. Protein sequence: CASSESDSTYEQYF. The chain uses TRBV10-1 and TRBJ2-7, with D perhaps TRBD1 (5 bases). The germline gives CDR1 WNHNN, CDR2 SYGVQD (reference sequence). This CDR3 is 14 amino acids long. V lost 0 bases to trimming and J lost 2 bases, with 8 bases between them.

The chain uses TRBV2 and TRBJ1-6; the match to TRBD1 covers 7 bases. Germline-derived CDR1 and CDR2 are SNHLY and FYNNEI. The CDR3 length is 13 residues. The junction had 2 bases not matched to a gene; V was cut back by 6 bases and J by 6 bases. Here the CDR3 DNA reads TGTGCCAGCAGAGGGGACAGTAATTCACCCCTCCACTTT. Translated: CASRGDSNSPLHF.